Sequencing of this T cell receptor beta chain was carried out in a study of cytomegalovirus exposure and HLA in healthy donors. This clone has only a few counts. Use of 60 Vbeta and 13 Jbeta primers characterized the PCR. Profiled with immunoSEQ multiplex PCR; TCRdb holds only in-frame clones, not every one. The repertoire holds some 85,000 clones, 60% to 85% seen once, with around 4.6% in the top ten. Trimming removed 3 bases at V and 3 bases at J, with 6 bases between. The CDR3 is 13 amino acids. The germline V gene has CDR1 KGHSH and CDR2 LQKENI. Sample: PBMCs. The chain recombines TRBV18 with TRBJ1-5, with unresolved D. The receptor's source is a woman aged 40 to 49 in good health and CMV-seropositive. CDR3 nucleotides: TGTGCCAGCTCACCCGGACTCAATCAGCCCCAGCATTTT. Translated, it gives CASSPGLNQPQHF.